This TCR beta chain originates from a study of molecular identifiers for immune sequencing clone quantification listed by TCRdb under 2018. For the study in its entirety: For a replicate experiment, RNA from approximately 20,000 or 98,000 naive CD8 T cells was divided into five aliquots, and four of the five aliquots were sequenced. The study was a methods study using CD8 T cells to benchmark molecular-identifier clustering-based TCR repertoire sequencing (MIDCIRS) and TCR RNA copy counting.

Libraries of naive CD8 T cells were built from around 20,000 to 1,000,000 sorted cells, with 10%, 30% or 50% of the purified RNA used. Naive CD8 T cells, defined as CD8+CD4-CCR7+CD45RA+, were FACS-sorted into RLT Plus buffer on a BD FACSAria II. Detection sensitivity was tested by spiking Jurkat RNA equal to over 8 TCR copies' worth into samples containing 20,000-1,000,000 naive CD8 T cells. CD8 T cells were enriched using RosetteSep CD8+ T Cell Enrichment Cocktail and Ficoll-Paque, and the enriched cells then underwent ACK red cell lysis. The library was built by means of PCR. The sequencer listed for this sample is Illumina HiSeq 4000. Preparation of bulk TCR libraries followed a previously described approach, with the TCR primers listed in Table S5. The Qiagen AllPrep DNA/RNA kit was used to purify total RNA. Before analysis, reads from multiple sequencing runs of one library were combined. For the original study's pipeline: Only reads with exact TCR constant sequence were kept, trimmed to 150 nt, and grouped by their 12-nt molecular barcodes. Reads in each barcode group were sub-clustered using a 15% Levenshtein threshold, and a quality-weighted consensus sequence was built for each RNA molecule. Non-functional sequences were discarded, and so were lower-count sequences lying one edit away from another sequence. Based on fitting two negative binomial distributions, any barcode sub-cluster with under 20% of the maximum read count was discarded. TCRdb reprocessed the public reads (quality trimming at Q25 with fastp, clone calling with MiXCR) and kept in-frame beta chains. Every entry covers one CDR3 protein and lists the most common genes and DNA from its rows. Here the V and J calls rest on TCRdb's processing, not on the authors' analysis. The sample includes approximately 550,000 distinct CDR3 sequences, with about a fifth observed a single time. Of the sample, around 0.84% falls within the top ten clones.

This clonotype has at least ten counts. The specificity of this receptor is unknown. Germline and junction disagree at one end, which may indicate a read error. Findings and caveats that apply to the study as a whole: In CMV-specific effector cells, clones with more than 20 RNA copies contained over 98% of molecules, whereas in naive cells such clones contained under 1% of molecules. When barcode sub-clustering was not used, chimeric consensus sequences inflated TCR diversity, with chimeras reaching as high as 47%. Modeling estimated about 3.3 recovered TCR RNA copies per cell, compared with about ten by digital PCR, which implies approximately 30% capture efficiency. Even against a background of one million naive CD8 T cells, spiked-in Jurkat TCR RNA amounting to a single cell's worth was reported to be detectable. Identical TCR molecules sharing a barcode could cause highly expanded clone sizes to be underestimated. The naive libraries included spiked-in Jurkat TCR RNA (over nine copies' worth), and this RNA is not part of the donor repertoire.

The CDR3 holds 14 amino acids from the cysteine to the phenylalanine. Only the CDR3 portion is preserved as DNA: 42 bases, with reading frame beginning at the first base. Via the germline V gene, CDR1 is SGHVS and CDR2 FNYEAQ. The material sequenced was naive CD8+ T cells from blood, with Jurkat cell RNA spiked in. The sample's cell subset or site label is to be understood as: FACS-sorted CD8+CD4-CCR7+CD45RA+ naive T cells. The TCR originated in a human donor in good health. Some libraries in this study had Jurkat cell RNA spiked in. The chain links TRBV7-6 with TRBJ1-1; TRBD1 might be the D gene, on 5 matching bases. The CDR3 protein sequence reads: CASSLAGGGTEAFF. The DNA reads TGCGCCAGCAGCTTGGCCGGGGGGGGCACTGAAGCTTTCTTT. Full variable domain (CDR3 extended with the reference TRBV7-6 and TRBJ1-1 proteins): GAGVSQSPRYKVTKRGQDVALRCDPISGHVSLYWYRQALGQGPEFLTYFNYEAQQDKSGLPNDRFSAERPEGSISTLTIQRTEQRDSAMYRCASSLAGGGTEAFFGQGTRLTVV.